This TCR beta chain was recorded in a study of control samples from healthy donors and cancer patients. Germline loops: CDR1 MNHEY, CDR2 SVGAGI. With 2 bases removed from V and 4 bases from J, the gap between germline ends came to 14 bases. The CDR3 is 16 residues long. This clone was counted once. Sequenced by immunoSEQ multiplex PCR; TCRdb stores in-frame clones only, minus some. Of some 130,000 clones in the sample, 80% to 95% were seen once. The clonotype comes from a man aged 18 to 30 in good health. V and J are TRBV6-5 and TRBJ2-2, with D maybe TRBD1 (6 bases). The specimen was blood. Here the CDR3 DNA reads TGTGCCAGCAGTTACGGGTCAGGGGCTACCACCGGGGAGCTGTTTTTT. Its translation is CASSYGSGATTGELFF.